These 16 T cell receptor beta chains were all obtained from the same sample, sequenced in a study of B cell selection in AIRE deficiency. Sorted regulatory T cells were CD4-positive, CD25-high and CD127-low or negative. The assay was immunoSEQ multiplex PCR, and TCRdb's table has in-frame clones only and misses some. The data show approximately 22,000 clones, around 90% seen once. The sample was CD4+CD25+ Tregs sorted from PBMCs. The receptors come from a human donor in good health.

The table lists this clone with a few counts. The genes are TRBV6-6 and TRBJ2-7; D gene unclear. There are 13 residues in the CDR3. V gave up 0 bases and J gave up 2 bases, with 5 bases separating them. In germline, CDR1 is MNHNY, CDR2 SVGAGI (reference sequence). CDR3 amino acids: CASSYSRAYEQYF. CDR3 bases: TGTGCCAGCAGTTACTCGCGCGCCTACGAGCAGTACTTC.

The chain's CDR3 is CASSRTIVTDTQYF. The CDR3, as DNA: TGTGCCAGCAGTCGGACTATCGTTACAGATACGCAGTATTTT. The V gene is TRBV2, the J gene TRBJ2-3; the D gene is possibly TRBD2 (6 bases). V was clipped by 5 bases and J by 3 bases, with 12 bases between them. This CDR3 spans 14 amino acids. Germline CDR1 SNHLY, CDR2 FYNNEI.

The gene calls are TRBV5-4 and TRBJ2-5; D perhaps matches TRBD2 (6 bases). V was trimmed by 0 bases and J by 3 bases, leaving 12 bases between them. The CDR3 totals 15 residues. The V gene's germline CDR1 is SGHNT and CDR2 YYREEE (reference sequence). The CDR3 loop is CASSLAGTFKETQYF. The CDR3 DNA sequence: TGTGCCAGCAGCTTGGCCGGGACTTTTAAAGAGACCCAGTACTTC.

The V and J genes are TRBV4-1 and TRBJ1-2, with TRBD1 matching 7 bases. The CDR3 runs to 15 residues. Trimming at V came to 1 base and at J to 8 bases, leaving 10 bases not matched to a gene. Germline CDR1 is MGHRA and CDR2 is YSYEKL. CDR3 region: CASSQVGNRGYGYTF. DNA of the CDR3: TGCGCCAGCAGCCAAGTCGGAAACAGGGGCTACGGCTACACCTTC.

The CDR3 reads CASGGGNTIYF. CDR3 DNA: TGTGCCAGCGGGGGCGGAAACACCATATATTTT. V usage is TRBV6-5 and J usage is TRBJ1-3, with a possible D match to TRBD1 (6 bases). V was clipped by 8 bases and J by 4 bases, with 6 bases between them. The CDR3 sequence is 11 residues long. The germline gives CDR1 MNHEY, CDR2 SVGAGI.

The chain recombines TRBV5-1 with TRBJ2-3; 9 bases align to TRBD2. CDR1 is SGHRS and CDR2 is YFSETQ in the germline V gene. The CDR3 has 16 amino acids. V trimming: 2 bases; J trimming: 1 base; junction bases outside the gene matches: 5. In DNA, the CDR3 is TGCGCCAGCAGCTTATCCCCTAGCGGGGGCACAGATACGCAGTATTTT. Protein product: CASSLSPSGGTDTQYF.

V gene TRBV5-8 combines with J gene TRBJ1-2; TRBD1 is a possible D gene (6 bases). This CDR3 spans 14 amino acids. V gave up 0 bases and J gave up 4 bases, with 10 bases separating them. Germline loops: CDR1 SGHTS, CDR2 YDEGEE. The CDR3 DNA sequence: TGTGCCAGCAGCTTGGTAGACAGGTTCTATGGCTACACCTTC. Translated: CASSLVDRFYGYTF.

CDR3 residues: CASSLRGGRNEQFF. CDR3 in DNA: TGTGCCAGCAGCTTACGCGGGGGGAGGAATGAGCAGTTCTTC. The chain uses TRBV5-6 and TRBJ2-1, with 8 bases lining up with TRBD2. V dropped 2 bases and J dropped 7; count of bases not matched to a gene: 5. This CDR3 has 14 residues. CDR1 and CDR2 (germline): SGHDT, YYEEEE. Together with reference TRBV5-6 and TRBJ2-1, the CDR3 gives the full variable domain: DAGVTQSPTHLIKTRGQQVTLRCSPKSGHDTVSWYQQALGQGPQFIFQYYEEEERQRGNFPDRFSGHQFPNYSSELNVNALLLGDSALYLCASSLRGGRNEQFFGPGTRLTVL.

J is TRBJ2-3 and V is TRBV29-1; tentatively, D is TRBD1 (6 bases). Trimming left V 5 bases short and J 0 bases short, with 12 bases between. Germline loops: CDR1 SQVTM, CDR2 ANQGSEA. This CDR3 has 14 residues. CDR3 in DNA: TGCAGCGTTTTTTCGAGGGGGAGCACAGATACGCAGTATTTT. Translated: CSVFSRGSTDTQYF.

The chain joins TRBV6-5 to TRBJ1-1, with D tentatively TRBD1 (5 bases). Trimming took off 7 bases at V and 0 bases at J, with 9 bases between the two ends. Germline V gene data show CDR1 as MNHEY and CDR2 as SVGAGI. This CDR3 has 13 amino acids. The CDR3 nucleotides read TGTGCCAGCACGCGGGGCATGAACACTGAAGCTTTCTTT. Its protein product is CASTRGMNTEAFF.

The chain couples TRBV7-8 to TRBJ2-1, with D perhaps TRBD2 (6 bases). Trimming left V 6 bases short and J 15 bases short, with 21 bases between. Germline CDR1 is SGHVS and CDR2 is FQNEAQ. The CDR3 has 13 amino acids. For the CDR3, the DNA is TGTGCCAGCAGTTTTCCACTGTTGGGGGGTCCGTTCTTC. It encodes CASSFPLLGGPFF.

The chain employs TRBV5-4 and TRBJ1-2, with D possibly matching TRBD1 (5 bases). The germline CDR1 and CDR2 sequences are SGHNT and YYREEE (reference sequence). The CDR3 is 15 amino acids. V lost 3 bases, J lost 4 bases, and 16 bases lay in between. The CDR3 DNA reads as TGTGCCAGCAGCTATACAGGACGGATCGTCTATGGCTACACCTTC. It encodes CASSYTGRIVYGYTF.

The rearrangement links TRBV9 to TRBJ2-5; 8 bases are a match to TRBD2. Trimming cost V 0 bases and J 1 base; bases outside gene matches: 5. CDR3 length equals 16 residues. Germline assignment: CDR1 SGDLS and CDR2 YYNGEE. CDR3 sequence reads: CASSVGRGGAQETQYF. The CDR3 nucleotides are TGTGCCAGCAGCGTAGGTCGGGGGGGGGCCCAAGAGACCCAGTACTTC.

The chain has TRBV11-2 and TRBJ1-2, with D tentatively TRBD1 (5 bases). There are 15 residues in the CDR3. V lost 6 bases and J lost 3, with 17 bases in between. The germline V gene encodes CDR1 SGHAT and CDR2 FQNNGV. CDR3 sequence: CASRNVGAGDYGYTF. The CDR3 DNA is TGTGCCAGCAGGAACGTAGGGGCAGGTGACTATGGCTACACCTTC.

V gene TRBV6-1 combines with J gene TRBJ1-2; 7 nucleotides match TRBD1. Germline V gene data show CDR1 as MNHNS and CDR2 as SASEGT. The CDR3 sequence is 14 residues long. The ends lost 0 bases at V and 5 bases at J; junction bases unmatched: 3. The CDR3 bases are TGTGCCAGCAGTGAAGCCGGGACAGTTTATGGCTACACCTTC. Its protein is CASSEAGTVYGYTF.

The rearrangement uses TRBV11-2 and TRBJ2-7, with D unclear. V lost 1 base and J 4 bases, leaving 11 bases between the germline ends. Germline CDR1 is SGHAT and CDR2 is FQNNGV. CDR3 size: 14 residues. The CDR3 region is CASSLARGFYEQYF. In nucleotides, the CDR3 is TGTGCCAGCAGCTTAGCTCGCGGCTTTTACGAGCAGTACTTC.